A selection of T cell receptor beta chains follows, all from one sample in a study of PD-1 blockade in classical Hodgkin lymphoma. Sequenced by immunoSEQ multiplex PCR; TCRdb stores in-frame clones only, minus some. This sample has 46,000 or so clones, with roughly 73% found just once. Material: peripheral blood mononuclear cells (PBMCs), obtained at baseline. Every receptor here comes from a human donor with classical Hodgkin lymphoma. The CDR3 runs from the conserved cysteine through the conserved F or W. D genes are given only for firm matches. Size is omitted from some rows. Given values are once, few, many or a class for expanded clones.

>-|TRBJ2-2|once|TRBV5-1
CASSPGLPNTGELFF
TGCGCCAGCAGCCCGGGACTTCCAAACACCGGGGAGCTGTTTTTT
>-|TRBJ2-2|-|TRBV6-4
CASSGRVGHTGELFF
TGTGCCAGCAGTGGGAGGGTTGGGCACACCGGGGAGCTGTTTTTT
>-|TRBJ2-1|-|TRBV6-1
CASSEQHWPYNEQFF
TGTGCCAGCAGTGAGCAACACTGGCCATACAATGAGCAGTTCTTC
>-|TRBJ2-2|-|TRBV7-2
CASSLAAPGSNTGELFF
TGTGCCAGCAGCTTAGCCGCCCCCGGCTCTAACACCGGGGAGCTGTTTTTT
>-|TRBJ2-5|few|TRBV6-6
CASSHPTETQYF
TGTGCCAGCAGTCACCCGACAGAGACCCAGTACTTC
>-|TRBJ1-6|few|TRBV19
CASSSGFPNSPLHF
TGTGCCAGTAGTTCAGGCTTCCCCAATTCACCCCTCCACTTT
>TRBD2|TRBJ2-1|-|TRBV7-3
CASSFGLAVYNEQFF
TGTGCCAGCAGCTTCGGACTAGCGGTCTACAATGAGCAGTTCTTC
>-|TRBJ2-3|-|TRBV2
CANQGTSGTDTQYF
TGTGCCAACCAGGGGACGTCGGGCACAGATACGCAGTATTTT
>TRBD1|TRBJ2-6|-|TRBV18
CASSPGTGGLSGANVLTF
TGTGCCAGCTCACCCGGGACAGGGGGACTCTCTGGGGCCAACGTCCTGACTTTC
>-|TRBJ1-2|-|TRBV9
CASSPRGFSPRDYGYTF
TGTGCCAGCAGCCCCCGGGGGTTCTCCCCGAGGGACTATGGCTACACCTTC
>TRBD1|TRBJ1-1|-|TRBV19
CASSARTGGYTNTEAFF
TGTGCCAGTAGTGCACGGACAGGGGGCTATACGAACACTGAAGCTTTCTTT
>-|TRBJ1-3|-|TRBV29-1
CSVSDGNSGNTIYF
TGCAGCGTTTCGGACGGTAACTCTGGAAACACCATATATTTT
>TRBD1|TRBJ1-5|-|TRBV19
CASSIGGGQGREPQHF
TGTGCCAGTAGTATAGGGGGTGGACAGGGTCGAGAGCCCCAGCATTTT
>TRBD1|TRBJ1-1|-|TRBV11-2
CASSPGQGVAMNTEAFF
TGTGCCAGCAGCCCGGGACAGGGAGTTGCCATGAACACTGAAGCTTTCTTT
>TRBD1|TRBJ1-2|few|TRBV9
CASSMTGSGYTF
TGTGCCAGCAGCATGACAGGGAGTGGCTACACCTTC
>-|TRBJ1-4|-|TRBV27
CASRTVYAANEKLFF
TGTGCCAGCAGGACCGTTTACGCGGCTAATGAAAAACTGTTTTTT
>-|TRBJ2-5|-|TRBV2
CASSVGGRETQYF
TGTGCCAGCAGTGTTGGGGGGAGAGAGACCCAGTACTTC
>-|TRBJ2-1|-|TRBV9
CASSQGSYNEQFF
TGTGCCAGCAGCCAAGGTTCCTACAATGAGCAGTTCTTC
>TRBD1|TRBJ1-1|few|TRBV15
CATSADRGFGGEAFF
TGTGCCACCAGTGCGGACAGGGGGTTCGGGGGTGAAGCTTTCTTT
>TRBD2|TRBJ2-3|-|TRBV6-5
CASSSAGGTDTQYF
TGTGCCAGCAGTTCAGCGGGGGGGACAGATACGCAGTATTTT
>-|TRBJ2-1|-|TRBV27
CASSLSSGSYNEQFF
TGTGCCAGCAGTTTATCGAGCGGGTCCTACAATGAGCAGTTCTTC
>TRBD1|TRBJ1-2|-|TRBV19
CASSFAAGGYGYTF
TGTGCCAGTAGTTTCGCAGCAGGGGGATATGGCTACACCTTC
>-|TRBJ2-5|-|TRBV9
CASSVSGSQETQYF
TGTGCCAGCAGCGTTTCAGGCAGCCAAGAGACCCAGTACTTC
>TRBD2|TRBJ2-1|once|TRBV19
CASSPPAGLADYNEQFF
TGTGCCAGTAGTCCTCCCGCGGGACTAGCGGACTACAATGAGCAGTTCTTC
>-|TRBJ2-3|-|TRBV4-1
CASSDPGTDTQYF
TGCGCCAGCAGCGACCCCGGCACAGATACGCAGTATTTT
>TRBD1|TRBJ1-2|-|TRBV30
CAWSSGTGDGGYGYTF
TGTGCCTGGAGTTCCGGGACAGGGGATGGGGGCTATGGCTACACCTTC
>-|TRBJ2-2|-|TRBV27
CATGGYTGELFF
TGTGCCACTGGAGGGTACACCGGGGAGCTGTTTTTT
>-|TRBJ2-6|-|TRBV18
CASSHSEGPANVLTF
TGTGCCAGCTCCCACAGCGAGGGGCCGGCCAACGTCCTGACTTTC
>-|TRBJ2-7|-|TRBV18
CASSRGQGISSEQYF
TGTGCCAGCTCACGCGGCCAGGGGATTAGCTCCGAGCAGTACTTC
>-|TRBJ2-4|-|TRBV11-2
CASSSQGAVGNIQYF
TGTGCCAGCAGCTCGCAGGGAGCGGTTGGAAACATTCAGTACTTC
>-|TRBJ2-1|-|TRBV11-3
CASSLGLAAPGEQFF
TGTGCCAGCAGCTTAGGTTTAGCGGCTCCGGGAGAGCAGTTCTTC